A selection of T cell receptor beta chains follows, all from one sample in a study of response to subunit inactivated influenza vaccine. TCRdb re-derived calls from the RT-PCR reads in MiXCR, one entry per CDR3 protein. The repertoire holds 550,000 to 800,000 distinct CDR3 sequences, with 15% to 17% as singletons. The material was PBMCs from blood, obtained about 11 days after vaccination. These receptors were collected from a man aged 45-60 years who received an inactivated influenza vaccine. Each CDR3 is given with its conserved first and last residue. D genes are given only for firm matches.

TRBD1,TRBV18,CASSPSTGVPGELFF
TRBD1,TRBV20-1,CSASRDRVTNYGYTF
TRBD1,TRBV2,CASRSTGAYEQYF
TRBD2,TRBV24-1,CATSDRTSGSSDTQYF
.,TRBV4-3,CASSQDRRAAGHTQYF
TRBD2,TRBV6-5,CASSYSLAGHLNTGELFF
.,TRBV29-1,CSVSKRWQETQYF
TRBD1,TRBV5-1,CASSLGLGQMNTEAFF
.,TRBV3-1,CASSRRGEYGYTF
.,TRBV6-1,CASSPTLISSYEQYF
.,TRBV20-1,CSAPPTYTEAFF
.,TRBV25-1,CASSEYGLPEQYF
.,TRBV10-2,CASSESGGAYEQYF
.,TRBV4-3,CASSQDLISNQPQHF